Here is one T cell receptor beta chain with its context. With a much larger clone just one base away, this may be a read error. The sample belongs to a study of blood T cells in healthy people across ages. Per-sample PBMC isolation yielded at least 6.5 million cells. A sample-barcoded 5' primer and a J-beta primer mix were used in a second PCR of about 7 to 12 cycles. Each TCR beta cDNA got a 12-nucleotide random molecular identifier. TCRdb re-analysed the 5' RACE reads in MiXCR, keeping a single row per CDR3 protein. Altogether around 1,500,000 distinct CDR3 sequences are present, approximately 28% being singletons, with the ten largest covering 7.7%. Sequenced: blood. The clonotype was recovered from a woman aged 30 to 39 in good health.

The CDR3 DNA follows: TGTGCCAGCCAGACAGGGCAAGTCAATGAGCAGTACTTC. As protein: CASQTGQVNEQYF. V and J are TRBV2 and TRBJ2-4, with 7 bases identical to TRBD1. The CDR3 contains 13 residues. The germline V gene encodes CDR1 SNHLY and CDR2 FYNNEI. Trimming took 8 bases from V and 13 from J; bases not matched to a gene: 14. The full variable domain, in which reference TRBV2 and TRBJ2-4 provide the parts outside the CDR3, is EPEVTQTPSHQVTQMGQEVILRCVPISNHLYFYWYRQILGQKVEFLVSFYNNEISEKSEIFDDQFSVERPDGSNFTLKIRSTKLEDSAMYFCASQTGQVNEQYFGAGTRLSVL.